The 30 T cell receptor beta chains below were found in one sample sequenced in a study of PD-L1 blockade in urothelial cancer. Assay used: immunoSEQ multiplex PCR; TCRdb lists only in-frame clones, some missing. The sample has roughly 49,000 clones; around 84% are singletons. Time point defined: pretreatment peripheral blood. The sample was PBMCs, taken around atezolizumab (anti-PD-L1) treatment. Receptors originate from a man in his 60s with urothelial cancer.

The chain combines TRBV7-8 with TRBJ2-5, with TRBD1 identical over 7 bases. Germline V gives CDR1 SGHVS, CDR2 FQNEAQ. J gave up 1 base and V 3 bases, and 5 bases lay outside the gene matches. This CDR3 comprises 15 residues. The CDR3 DNA follows: TGTGCCAGCAGCTTCCGGGGACAGAGCCAAGAGACCCAGTACTTC. Residues: CASSFRGQSQETQYF.

The chain carries TRBV5-1 and TRBJ2-7; D gene ambiguous. Germline lookup yields CDR1 SGHRS and CDR2 YFSETQ. There are 14 residues in the CDR3. V was shortened by 0 bases and J by 0 bases, with 7 bases between the two germline ends. The CDR3 DNA follows: TGCGCCAGCAGCTTGGGCGGAAGCTCCTACGAGCAGTACTTC. It codes for CASSLGGSSYEQYF.

The rearrangement uses TRBV2 and TRBJ1-5; 7 bases are shared with TRBD1. V dropped 7 bases and J dropped 1; count of bases not matched to a gene: 7. Germline values: CDR1 SNHLY, CDR2 FYNNEI. The CDR3 runs to 15 residues. CDR3 protein: CASIADRASNQPQHF. The CDR3 coding sequence is TGTGCCAGCATCGCCGACAGGGCGAGCAATCAGCCCCAGCATTTT.

The J gene is TRBJ2-5, the V gene TRBV6-5; 9 bases align to TRBD2. This CDR3 is built from 15 residues. Germline trimming cut 5 bases from V and 5 bases from J; bases unmatched to any gene: 9. CDR1 MNHEY and CDR2 SVGAGI come from the germline V gene. As DNA, the CDR3 is TGTGCCAGCAGTCCGGGACTAGCTGGATCCGAGACCCAGTACTTC. Protein product: CASSPGLAGSETQYF.

The J gene is TRBJ2-2, the V gene TRBV5-6, with TRBD2 matching over 16 bases. In germline, CDR1 is SGHDT, CDR2 YYEEEE. V shed 0 bases, J shed 5 bases, and the junction held 7 bases outside the gene matches. This CDR3 is 19 amino acids long. In DNA, the CDR3 is TGTGCCAGCAGCTTGGAAACCGGGACTAGCGGGAGGGGTACCGGGGAGCTGTTTTTT. This encodes CASSLETGTSGRGTGELFF.

The chain carries TRBV7-5 and TRBJ1-1. TRBV7-5 is a listed pseudogene. The CDR3 length is 13 residues. CDR3 nucleotide sequence: TGTGCCAGAAGCACACCCCGGGACAGCGGGGGGTTCTTT. Its translation: CARSTPRDSGGFF.

V is TRBV5-4 and J is TRBJ1-1, with TRBD1 as a possible D gene (6 bases). The CDR3 has 14 amino acids. Trimming shortened V by 4 bases and J by 1 base, and 11 bases separated the two germline ends. Germline V gene lookup returns CDR1 SGHNT and CDR2 YYREEE (reference sequence). The CDR3 DNA sequence: TGTGCCAGCAGCAAGGACAGTGCGAACACTGAAGCTTTCTTT. The encoded protein is CASSKDSANTEAFF. Complete variable domain (other parts from reference TRBV5-4 and TRBJ1-1): ETGVTQSPTHLIKTRGQQVTLRCSSQSGHNTVSWYQQALGQGPQFIFQYYREEENGRGNFPPRFSGLQFPNYSSELNVNALELDDSALYLCASSKDSANTEAFFGQGTRLTVV.

This clone was seen just once. CDR3 sequence: CASSVSGNTDTQYF. The CDR3 DNA reads TGTGCCAGCAGCGTATCGGGTAACACAGATACGCAGTATTTT. This chain uses TRBV9 with TRBJ2-3; no clear D. From germline, CDR1 is SGDLS and CDR2 YYNGEE. With 1 base removed from V and 2 bases from J, the gap between germline ends came to 8 bases. The CDR3 runs to 14 residues.

J is TRBJ1-4 and V is TRBV25-1; perhaps TRBD1 as D (5 bases). The CDR3 contains 13 residues. The germline CDR1 and CDR2 sequences are MGHDK and SYGVNS. V shed 6 bases and J shed 7 bases, with 12 bases lying between them. The DNA of the CDR3 is TGTGCCAGCAGGCGGGGGGGGAGTGAAAAACTGTTTTTT. Residues: CASRRGGSEKLFF.

This chain links TRBV6-5 with TRBJ2-7; the match to TRBD2 covers 10 bases. The length of the CDR3 is 15 residues. The junction had 3 bases not matched to a gene; V was cut back by 4 bases and J by 0 bases. Germline lookup yields CDR1 MNHEY and CDR2 SVGAGI. CDR3 in DNA: TGTGCCAGCAGTTTTACTAGCGGGACCTCCTACGAGCAGTACTTC. Translating gives CASSFTSGTSYEQYF.

The CDR3 is CASSYYSGRGDGELFF. The CDR3 nucleotides are TGTGCCAGCAGTTACTATAGCGGGAGAGGGGACGGGGAGCTGTTTTTT. The V and J genes are TRBV6-5 and TRBJ2-2, with TRBD2 identical over 9 bases. Per germline, CDR1 MNHEY and CDR2 SVGAGI. The ends lost 1 base at V and 7 bases at J; junction bases unmatched: 7. The length of the CDR3 is 16 residues.

The J gene is TRBJ1-1, the V gene TRBV30; the match to TRBD1 covers 8 bases. V was pared by 3 bases and J by 0 bases, with 6 bases of the junction left unmatched. The CDR3 contains 15 residues. CDR1 is GTSNPN, CDR2 SVGIG, per germline (reference sequence). In DNA, the CDR3 is TGTGCCTGGAGCGCAAGACAGGGGATGAACACTGAAGCTTTCTTT. Amino acids: CAWSARQGMNTEAFF.

J is TRBJ1-1 and V is TRBV11-2, with D perhaps TRBD1 (5 bases). Germline V CDR1 and CDR2: SGHAT, FQNNGV. Trimming left V 5 bases short and J 6 bases short, with 16 bases between. The CDR3 is 14 amino acids. CDR3 sequence: CASSQGEGISEAFF. CDR3 bases: TGTGCCAGCAGCCAAGGGGAGGGGATTTCTGAAGCTTTCTTT.

The V gene is TRBV10-3, the J gene TRBJ2-7, with 10 bases identical to TRBD2. The CDR3 contains 14 residues. J gave up 4 bases and V 7 bases, and 7 bases lay outside the gene matches. CDR1 is ENHRY, CDR2 SYGVKD, per germline. The CDR3 DNA sequence: TGTGCCATCAAAGGAACTAGCGGGACTTACGAGCAGTACTTC. Translation: CAIKGTSGTYEQYF.

V gene TRBV6-6 combines with J gene TRBJ1-5; the D gene is possibly TRBD1 (5 bases). V lost 7 bases and J lost 1, with 5 bases in between. This CDR3 comprises 12 residues. The V gene's germline CDR1 is MNHNY and CDR2 SVGAGI (reference sequence). CDR3 sequence reads: CASTGSNQPQHF. The CDR3 DNA is TGTGCCAGCACAGGGAGCAATCAGCCCCAGCATTTT.

The chain is built from TRBV9 and TRBJ1-3; TRBD1 matches 7 bases. With 0 bases clipped from V and 0 bases from J, the junction kept 0 bases outside the gene matches. There are 15 residues in the CDR3. Germline V CDR1 and CDR2: SGDLS, YYNGEE. The CDR3 sequence is CASSVGDSSGNTIYF. DNA of the CDR3: TGTGCCAGCAGCGTAGGGGACAGCTCTGGAAACACCATATATTTT.

The chain combines TRBV5-6 with TRBJ1-2, with TRBD1 identical over 10 bases. Germline V gene sequence: CDR1 SGHDT, CDR2 YYEEEE. This CDR3 comprises 13 residues. The V gene end was trimmed by 2 bases and the J gene end by 8 bases; junction bases not matched to a gene: 3. The CDR3 spells CASSFGQGDGYTF. As DNA, the CDR3 is TGTGCCAGCAGCTTTGGACAGGGGGACGGCTACACCTTC.

J is TRBJ1-6 and V is TRBV27, with D maybe TRBD1 (5 bases). The CDR3 consists of 14 residues. CDR1 is MNHEY, CDR2 SMNVEV, per germline (reference sequence). Trimming shortened V by 5 bases and J by 10 bases, and 15 bases separated the two germline ends. The CDR3 is CASSLGGERSPLHF. In DNA form, the CDR3 reads TGTGCCAGCAGTCTCGGGGGGGAACGGTCACCCCTCCACTTT.

This chain joins TRBV2 and TRBJ1-1, with D tentatively TRBD1 (5 bases). CDR3 size: 11 residues. Trimming stripped 5 bases from V and 7 bases from J, with 8 bases between. Germline V gene lookup returns CDR1 SNHLY and CDR2 FYNNEI. CDR3 sequence: CASSLQGEAFF. The DNA of the CDR3 is TGTGCCAGCAGTCTCCAGGGTGAAGCTTTCTTT.

The V gene is TRBV5-8, the J gene TRBJ1-2; D possibly corresponds to TRBD1 (6 bases). The length of the CDR3 is 12 residues. The germline V gene encodes CDR1 SGHTS and CDR2 YDEGEE. V gave up 4 bases and J gave up 6 bases, with 10 bases separating them. CDR3 in DNA: TGTGCCAGCAGCCGTTACAGGGATGGCTACACCTTC. Protein sequence: CASSRYRDGYTF.

This rearrangement joins TRBV11-3 to TRBJ2-2, with D possibly TRBD1 on 6 matching bases. Germline V CDR1 and CDR2: SGHNT, YENEEA. There are 15 residues in the CDR3. The V end was cut by 6 bases, the J end by 5 bases, with 16 bases between. The CDR3 spells CASSRQESGTGELFF. The CDR3 nucleotides read TGTGCCAGCAGTAGACAGGAGTCTGGGACCGGGGAGCTGTTTTTT.

CDR3 bases: TGTGCCACCAGCAGGACGCCTAGCTCCTACAATGAGCAGTTCTTC. This codes for CATSRTPSSYNEQFF. The chain combines TRBV15 with TRBJ2-1; D uncertain. The CDR3 spans 15 residues. Germline values: CDR1 LNHNV, CDR2 YYDKDF (reference sequence). Trimming left V 3 bases short and J 0 bases short, with 9 bases between.

This sequence joins TRBV19 and TRBJ2-1, with D maybe TRBD1 (6 bases). Germline V gene sequence: CDR1 LNHDA, CDR2 SQIVND (reference sequence). Trimming cost V 1 base and J 1 base, with 11 bases left between them. CDR3 length equals 16 residues. The CDR3 region is CASSIASRGSYNEQFF. CDR3 coding DNA: TGTGCCAGTAGTATAGCATCCAGGGGATCCTACAATGAGCAGTTCTTC. Using reference TRBV19 and TRBJ2-1 for the parts outside the CDR3, the full variable domain is DGGITQSPKYLFRKEGQNVTLSCEQNLNHDAMYWYRQDPGQGLRLIYYSQIVNDFQKGDIAEGYSVSREKKESFPLTVTSAQKNPTAFYLCASSIASRGSYNEQFFGPGTRLTVL.

This chain connects TRBV21-1 to TRBJ2-7; TRBD1 is taken as the D call from the table, unchecked against the DNA. TRBV21-1 is recorded as a pseudogene. The CDR3 is made up of 16 amino acids. The CDR3 protein is CASSKSGGAVNYEQYF. The DNA for the CDR3 is TGTGCCAGCAGCAAATCAGGTGGGGCTGTAAACTACGAGCAGTACTTC.

This chain uses TRBV19 with TRBJ1-1, with D uncertain. The ends were cut back, 3 bases at V and 0 bases at J, with 11 bases in the middle. The CDR3 is 15 residues long. Germline-derived CDR1 and CDR2 are LNHDA and SQIVND (reference sequence). CDR3 protein: CASSIEAALNTEAFF. The DNA of the CDR3 is TGTGCCAGTAGTATTGAGGCGGCCTTGAACACTGAAGCTTTCTTT.

The chain carries TRBV7-2 and TRBJ2-3, with D possibly TRBD2 on 6 matching bases. V was cut by 6 bases and J by 2 bases, with 18 bases left in between. Germline assignment: CDR1 SGHTA and CDR2 FQGNSA. The length of the CDR3 is 16 residues. CDR3 DNA sequence: TGTGCCAGCAGGGTTATCCGGGACTCTCTCACAGATACGCAGTATTTT. Its protein product is CASRVIRDSLTDTQYF.

The genes are TRBV14 and TRBJ1-3, with D hard to call. CDR1 and CDR2 from the germline V gene are SGHDN and FVKESK. The V gene lost 1 base and the J gene lost 5 bases, with 3 bases spanning the gap. CDR3 size: 12 residues. Here the CDR3 DNA reads TGTGCCAGCAGCCAAGTCAGAAACACCATATATTTT. This translates into CASSQVRNTIYF. Full variable domain (remainder filled in from reference TRBV14 and TRBJ1-3): EAGVTQFPSHSVIEKGQTVTLRCDPISGHDNLYWYRRVMGKEIKFLLHFVKESKQDESGMPNNRFLAERTGGTYSTLKVQPAELEDSGVYFCASSQVRNTIYFGEGSWLTVV.

The chain combines TRBV7-9 with TRBJ2-2, with TRBD2 matching 10 bases. This CDR3 has 15 amino acids. J gave up 4 bases and V 6 bases, and 5 bases lay outside the gene matches. Looked up from germline, CDR1 is SEHNR and CDR2 is FQNEAQ (reference sequence). The CDR3 DNA sequence: TGTGCCAGCAGAGTAGCGGGAGGTGGCACCGGGGAGCTGTTTTTT. Translated, it gives CASRVAGGGTGELFF.

The table lists this clone with a count of one. The rearrangement joins TRBV2 to TRBJ2-1; D is perhaps TRBD1 (5 bases). The CDR3 runs 11 residues. The germline V gene has CDR1 SNHLY and CDR2 FYNNEI. V was pared by 3 bases and J by 8 bases, with 5 bases between. The DNA for the CDR3 is TGTGCCAGCAGTGACAGGGATGAGCAGTTCTTC. The encoded protein is CASSDRDEQFF.

V is TRBV18 and J is TRBJ2-5; TRBD1 agrees at 9 bases. Germline V lookup: CDR1 KGHSH, CDR2 LQKENI. The trim removed 4 bases at V and 5 bases at J, leaving 8 bases unmatched. The CDR3 runs to 15 residues. CDR3 in DNA: TGTGCCAGCTCACTATCGGGACAGGGACGCGAGACCCAGTACTTC. The encoded protein is CASSLSGQGRETQYF.